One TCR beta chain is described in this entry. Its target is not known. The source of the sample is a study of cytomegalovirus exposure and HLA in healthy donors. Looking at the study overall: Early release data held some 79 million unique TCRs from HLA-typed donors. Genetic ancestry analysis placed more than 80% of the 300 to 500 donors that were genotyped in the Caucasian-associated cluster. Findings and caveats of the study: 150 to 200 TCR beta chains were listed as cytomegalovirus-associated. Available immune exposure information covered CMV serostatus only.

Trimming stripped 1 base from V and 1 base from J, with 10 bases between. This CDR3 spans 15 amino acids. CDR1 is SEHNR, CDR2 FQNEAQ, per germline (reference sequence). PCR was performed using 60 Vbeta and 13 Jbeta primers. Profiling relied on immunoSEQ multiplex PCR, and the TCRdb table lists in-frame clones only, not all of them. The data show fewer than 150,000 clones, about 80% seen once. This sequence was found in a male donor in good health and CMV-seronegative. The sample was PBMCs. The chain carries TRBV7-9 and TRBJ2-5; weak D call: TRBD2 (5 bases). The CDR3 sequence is CASSLERSFQETQYF. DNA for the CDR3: TGTGCCAGCAGCTTAGAGCGGTCGTTCCAAGAGACCCAGTACTTC.